These 4 T cell receptor beta chains originate from one sample sequenced in a study of T cell repertoires in cytomegalovirus infection. TCRdb reprocessed the reads with MiXCR, giving one entry per CDR3 protein. Counted here are 250,000 to 400,000 distinct CDR3 sequences, around 25% occurring once; the ten biggest clones make up approximately 12%. These TCRs are of unknown antigen specificity. The sample here was cultured PBMCs, taken from culture after CMV antigen stimulation. All receptors derive from a human donor in good health (CMV status not recorded). Some clones in this sample may be carry-over from other donors' samples.

The gene calls are TRBV7-9 and TRBJ2-5; the D gene is possibly TRBD2 (6 bases). The CDR3 spans 15 residues. Per the germline V gene, CDR1 is SEHNR and CDR2 is FQNEAQ (reference sequence). The V end lost 3 bases, the J end lost 5 bases, and 16 bases lay between the germline ends. The CDR3 loop reads CASSFQGGRGETQYF. DNA for the CDR3: TGTGCCAGCAGCTTCCAGGGAGGAAGAGGGGAGACCCAGTACTTC.

The J gene is TRBJ2-3, the V gene TRBV7-3, with D perhaps TRBD2 (6 bases). This CDR3 region has 15 residues. The germline CDR1 and CDR2 sequences are SGHTA and FQGTGA. Trimming removed 2 bases from V and 3 bases from J, with 12 bases in between. CDR3 in amino acids: CASSLSSARTDTQYF. CDR3 nucleotide sequence: TGTGCCAGCAGCTTATCTAGCGCGCGAACAGATACGCAGTATTTT. Based on the CDR3 plus reference TRBV7-3 and TRBJ2-3, the full variable domain is GAGVSQTPSNKVTEKGKYVELRCDPISGHTALYWYRQSLGQGPEFLIYFQGTGAADDSGLPNDRFFAVRPEGSVSTLKIQRTERGDSAVYLCASSLSSARTDTQYFGPGTRLTVL.

The genes are TRBV6-5 and TRBJ2-7; 11 bases are shared with TRBD2. J lost 6 bases, V lost 0 bases, and 7 bases had no gene match. The germline gives CDR1 MNHEY, CDR2 SVGAGI. The CDR3 is 16 residues long. The CDR3 DNA reads TGTGCCAGCAGTTACTCTAGCGGGAGGGCCGAGGGCGAGCAGTACTTC. This encodes CASSYSSGRAEGEQYF.

This chain joins TRBV6-2 or TRBV6-3 and TRBJ2-1; D is undetermined. Trimming left V 8 bases short and J 2 bases short, with 10 bases between. Germline V gene sequence: CDR1 MNHEY, CDR2 SVGEGT. This CDR3 has 13 amino acids. Here the CDR3 DNA reads TGTGCCAGCCAGGAAACCCCCTACAATGAGCAGTTCTTC. Amino acid sequence: CASQETPYNEQFF.